The clone carrying this T cell receptor (beta chain) was detected ten times or more. Each CDR3 protein is one row after TCRdb ran MiXCR on the RACE reads. The repertoire consists of some 300,000 distinct CDR3 sequences, with around 5% occurring once and the leading ten covering around 8%. This sample was included in a study of human T cells and chemical hapten exposure. Time point in this sample: pre-sensitization, week 0. Documented treatment: therapeutic diphenylcyclopropenone sensitization with weekly scalp DPC. The clonotype was recovered from a woman under 30 with alopecia areata. Some clones in this sample may be carry-over from other donors' samples. The sample in question was whole blood, obtained in connection with sensitization to the hapten diphenylcyclopropenone (DPC).

This chain's CDR3 is CASSFLAGETQYF. The CDR3, as DNA: TGTGCCAGCAGTTTCCTGGCGGGGGAGACCCAGTACTTC. V gene TRBV27 combines with J gene TRBJ2-5, with a weak D call TRBD2 (6 bases). Trimming stripped 3 bases from V and 5 bases from J, with 10 bases between. CDR1 and CDR2 from the germline V gene are MNHEY and SMNVEV (reference sequence). The CDR3 has 13 residues.